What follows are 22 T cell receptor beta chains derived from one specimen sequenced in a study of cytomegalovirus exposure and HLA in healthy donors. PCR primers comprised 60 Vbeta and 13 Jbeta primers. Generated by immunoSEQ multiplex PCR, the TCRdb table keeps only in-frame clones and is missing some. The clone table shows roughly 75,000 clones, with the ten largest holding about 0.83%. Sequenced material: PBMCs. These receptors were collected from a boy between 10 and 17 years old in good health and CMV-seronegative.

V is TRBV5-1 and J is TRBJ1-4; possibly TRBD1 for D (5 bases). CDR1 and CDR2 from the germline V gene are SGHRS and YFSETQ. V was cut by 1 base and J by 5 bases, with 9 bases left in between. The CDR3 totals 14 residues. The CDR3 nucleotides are TGCGCCAGCAGCTTGCAGGGTTTGAATGAAAAACTGTTTTTT. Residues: CASSLQGLNEKLFF. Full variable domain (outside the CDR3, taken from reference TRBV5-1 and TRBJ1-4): KAGVTQTPRYLIKTRGQQVTLSCSPISGHRSVSWYQQTPGQGLQFLFEYFSETQRNKGNFPGRFSGRQFSNSRSEMNVSTLELGDSALYLCASSLQGLNEKLFFGSGTQLSVL.

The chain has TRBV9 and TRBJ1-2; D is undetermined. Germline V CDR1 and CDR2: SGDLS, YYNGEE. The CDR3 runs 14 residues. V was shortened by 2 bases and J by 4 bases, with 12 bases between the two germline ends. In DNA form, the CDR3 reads TGTGCCAGCAGCGTGGGCACACCCGCCTATGGCTACACCTTC. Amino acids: CASSVGTPAYGYTF.

In DNA form, the CDR3 reads TGTGCCTGGAGTGTACGGGAGGGCGGGGAGACCCAGTACTTC. Encoded protein: CAWSVREGGETQYF. J is TRBJ2-5 and V is TRBV30, with 8 nucleotides matching TRBD2. This CDR3 has 14 residues. The J segment lost 5 bases and the V segment lost 0 bases, leaving 5 bases of the junction unmatched. CDR1 is GTSNPN, CDR2 SVGIG, per germline (reference sequence).

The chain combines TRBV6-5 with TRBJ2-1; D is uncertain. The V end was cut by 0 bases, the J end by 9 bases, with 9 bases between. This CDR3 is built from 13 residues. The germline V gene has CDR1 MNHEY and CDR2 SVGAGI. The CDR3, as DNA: TGTGCCAGCAGTTACTCTGAAGTAGCTGAGCAGTTCTTC. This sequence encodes CASSYSEVAEQFF.

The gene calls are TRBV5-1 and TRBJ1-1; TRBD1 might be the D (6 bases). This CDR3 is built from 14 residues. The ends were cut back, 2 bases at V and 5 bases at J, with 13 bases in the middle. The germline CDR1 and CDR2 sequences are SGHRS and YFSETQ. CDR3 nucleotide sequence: TGCGCCAGCAGCTTCGTAGGACAGCCTACTGAAGCTTTCTTT. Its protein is CASSFVGQPTEAFF.

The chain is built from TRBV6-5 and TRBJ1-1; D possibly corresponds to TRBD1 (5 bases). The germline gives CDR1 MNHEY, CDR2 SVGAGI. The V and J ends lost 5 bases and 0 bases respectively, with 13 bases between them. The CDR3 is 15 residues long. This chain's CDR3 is CASSSQGGMNTEAFF. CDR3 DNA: TGTGCCAGCAGTAGCCAGGGAGGCATGAACACTGAAGCTTTCTTT.

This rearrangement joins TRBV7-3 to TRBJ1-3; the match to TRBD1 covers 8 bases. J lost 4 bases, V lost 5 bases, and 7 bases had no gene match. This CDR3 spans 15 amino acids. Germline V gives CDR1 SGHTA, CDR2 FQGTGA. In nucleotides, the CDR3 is TGTGCCAGCAGCATTTCAGGGGGCGGCGGAAACACCATATATTTT. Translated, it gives CASSISGGGGNTIYF.

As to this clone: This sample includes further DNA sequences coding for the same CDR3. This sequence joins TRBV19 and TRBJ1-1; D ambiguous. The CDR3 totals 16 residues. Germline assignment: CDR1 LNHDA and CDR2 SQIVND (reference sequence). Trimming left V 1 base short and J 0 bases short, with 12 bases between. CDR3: CASSIGTRGMNTEAFF. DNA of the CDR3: TGTGCCAGTAGTATAGGCACCCGAGGGATGAACACTGAAGCTTTCTTT.

The CDR3 spells CASSLAFPGELFF. CDR3 coding DNA: TGTGCCAGCAGCTTAGCGTTCCCCGGGGAGCTGTTTTTT. The V gene is TRBV13, the J gene TRBJ2-2; D gene unclear. The CDR3 runs 13 residues. V shed 1 base and J shed 6 bases, with 6 bases lying between them. Germline V gives CDR1 PRHDT, CDR2 FYEKMQ (reference sequence). The complete variable domain, with remaining parts taken from reference TRBV13 and TRBJ2-2, reads AAGVIQSPRHLIKEKRETATLKCYPIPRHDTVYWYQQGPGQDPQFLISFYEKMQSDKGSIPDRFSAQQFSDYHSELNMSSLELGDSALYFCASSLAFPGELFFGEGSRLTVL.

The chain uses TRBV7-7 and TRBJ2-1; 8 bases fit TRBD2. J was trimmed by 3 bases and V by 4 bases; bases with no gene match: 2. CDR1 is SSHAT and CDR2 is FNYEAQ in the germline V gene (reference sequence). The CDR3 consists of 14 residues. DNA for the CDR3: TGTGCCAGCAGCTCGGGAGGGGACTACAATGAGCAGTTCTTC. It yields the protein CASSSGGDYNEQFF.

CDR3 sequence reads: CASSGDSYSRAGYTF. The CDR3 DNA follows: TGTGCCAGCAGCGGGGACAGTTATTCAAGGGCCGGCTACACCTTC. The chain carries TRBV11-1 and TRBJ1-2; 7 nucleotides agree with TRBD1. The CDR3 runs to 15 residues. The trim removed 5 bases at V and 8 bases at J, leaving 14 bases unmatched. Germline assignment: CDR1 SGHAT and CDR2 FQDESV (reference sequence).

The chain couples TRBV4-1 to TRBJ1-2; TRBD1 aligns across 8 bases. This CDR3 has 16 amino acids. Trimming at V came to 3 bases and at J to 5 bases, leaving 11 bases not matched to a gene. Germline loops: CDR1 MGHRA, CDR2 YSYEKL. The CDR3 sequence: CASSQTGQGRVYGYTF. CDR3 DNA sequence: TGCGCCAGCAGCCAGACAGGACAGGGTAGGGTATATGGCTACACCTTC.

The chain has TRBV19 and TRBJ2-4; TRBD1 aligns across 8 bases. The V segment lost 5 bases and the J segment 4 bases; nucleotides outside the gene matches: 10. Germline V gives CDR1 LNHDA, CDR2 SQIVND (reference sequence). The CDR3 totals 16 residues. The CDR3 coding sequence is TGTGCCAGTAGTTCCCATAACCGGGACAGGAAAAACATTCAGTACTTC. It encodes CASSSHNRDRKNIQYF.

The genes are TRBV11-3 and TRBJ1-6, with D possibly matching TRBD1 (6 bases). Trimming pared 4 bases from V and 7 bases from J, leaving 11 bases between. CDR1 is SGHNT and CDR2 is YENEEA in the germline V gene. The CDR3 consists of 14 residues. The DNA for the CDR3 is TGTGCCAGCAGCTCGGGACAACGAAATTCACCCCTCCACTTT. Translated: CASSSGQRNSPLHF.

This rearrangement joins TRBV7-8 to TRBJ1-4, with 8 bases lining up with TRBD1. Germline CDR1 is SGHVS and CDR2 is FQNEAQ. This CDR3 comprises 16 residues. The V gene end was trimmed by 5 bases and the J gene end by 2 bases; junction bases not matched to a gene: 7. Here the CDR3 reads CASSPRTGTTNEKLFF. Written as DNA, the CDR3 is TGTGCCAGCAGCCCTAGGACAGGGACGACTAATGAAAAACTGTTTTTT.

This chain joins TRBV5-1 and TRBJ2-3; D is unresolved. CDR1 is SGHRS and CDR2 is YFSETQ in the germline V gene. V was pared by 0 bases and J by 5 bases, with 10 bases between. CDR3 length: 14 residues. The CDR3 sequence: CASSLGTVKDTQYF. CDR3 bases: TGCGCCAGCAGCTTGGGAACAGTCAAAGATACGCAGTATTTT.

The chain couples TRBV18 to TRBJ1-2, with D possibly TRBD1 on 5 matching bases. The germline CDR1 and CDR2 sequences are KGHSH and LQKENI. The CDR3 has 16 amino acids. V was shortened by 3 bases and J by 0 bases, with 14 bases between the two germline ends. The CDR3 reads CASSPSGTGANYGYTF. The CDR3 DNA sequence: TGTGCCAGCTCACCCTCAGGGACGGGAGCTAACTATGGCTACACCTTC.

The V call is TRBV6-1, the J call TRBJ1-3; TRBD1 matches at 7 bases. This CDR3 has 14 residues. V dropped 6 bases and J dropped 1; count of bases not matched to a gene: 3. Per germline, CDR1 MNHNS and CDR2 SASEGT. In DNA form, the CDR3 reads TGTGCCAGCAGGGAACAGGGGTCTGGAAACACCATATATTTT. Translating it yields CASREQGSGNTIYF.

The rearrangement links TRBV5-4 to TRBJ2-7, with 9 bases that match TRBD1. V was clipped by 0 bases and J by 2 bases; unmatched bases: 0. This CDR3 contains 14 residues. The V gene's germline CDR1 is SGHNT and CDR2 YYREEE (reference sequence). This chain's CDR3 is CASSLGQGAYEQYF. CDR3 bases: TGTGCCAGCAGCTTGGGACAGGGGGCCTACGAGCAGTACTTC.

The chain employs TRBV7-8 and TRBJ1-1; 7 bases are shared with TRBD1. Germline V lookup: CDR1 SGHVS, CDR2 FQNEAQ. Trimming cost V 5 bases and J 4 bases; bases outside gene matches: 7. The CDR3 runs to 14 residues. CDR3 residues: CASSPTDRATEAFF. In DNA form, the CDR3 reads TGTGCCAGCAGCCCAACCGACAGGGCCACTGAAGCTTTCTTT.

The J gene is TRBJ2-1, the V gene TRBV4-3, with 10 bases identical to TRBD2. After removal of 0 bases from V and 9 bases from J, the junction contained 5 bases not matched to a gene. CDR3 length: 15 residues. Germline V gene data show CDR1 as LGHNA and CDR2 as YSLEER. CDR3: CASSQDKREGREQFF. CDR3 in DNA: TGCGCCAGCAGCCAAGATAAGCGGGAGGGCCGTGAGCAGTTCTTC.

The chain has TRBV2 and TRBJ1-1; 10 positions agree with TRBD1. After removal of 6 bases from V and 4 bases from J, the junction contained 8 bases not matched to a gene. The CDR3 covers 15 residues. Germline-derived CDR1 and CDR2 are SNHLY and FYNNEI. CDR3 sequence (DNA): TGTGCCAGCAGCTGGGACAGGGGCAAGGGCACTGAAGCTTTCTTT. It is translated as CASSWDRGKGTEAFF.